This entry lists 6 T cell receptor beta chains sequenced from one sample in a study of cytomegalovirus exposure and HLA in healthy donors. A multiplex PCR was run with 60 Vbeta primers and 13 Jbeta primers. Sequencing used immunoSEQ multiplex PCR; TCRdb keeps in-frame clones, though not all of them. The data show around 150,000 clones, around 65% seen once. Source material: PBMCs. The receptors stem from a woman aged 30 to 39 in good health and CMV-seropositive.

The J gene is TRBJ1-4, the V gene TRBV14; TRBD1 matches at 7 bases. The CDR3 runs 16 residues. Germline values: CDR1 SGHDN, CDR2 FVKESK. Trimming took 3 bases from V and 3 from J; bases not matched to a gene: 7. This chain's CDR3 is CASSHGPGQPNEKLFF. In nucleotides, the CDR3 is TGTGCCAGCAGCCACGGACCGGGACAGCCTAATGAAAAACTGTTTTTT.

Comments on this clone: The same CDR3 can be traced to other DNA sequences in this sample. J is TRBJ1-5 and V is TRBV18, with TRBD1 as a possible D gene (5 bases). Between the trimmed V and J ends, which lost 3 bases and 6 bases, there was a span of 15 bases. Per germline, CDR1 KGHSH and CDR2 LQKENI. This CDR3 region has 15 residues. CDR3 coding DNA: TGTGCCAGCTCACCCGGGACCGGGGGAAGTCAGCCCCAGCATTTT. This sequence encodes CASSPGTGGSQPQHF.

This chain uses TRBV18 with TRBJ2-7; 7 bases are a match to TRBD1. The V segment lost 5 bases and the J segment 6 bases; nucleotides outside the gene matches: 7. The germline V gene encodes CDR1 KGHSH and CDR2 LQKENI. CDR3 size: 13 residues. The CDR3, as DNA: TGTGCCAGCTCATACGCGGCAGGGGGCGAGCAGTACTTC. It codes for CASSYAAGGEQYF.

The J gene is TRBJ1-1, the V gene TRBV11-3; D may be TRBD1 (5 bases). CDR3 length equals 13 residues. The germline gives CDR1 SGHNT, CDR2 YENEEA. The V end was cut by 6 bases, the J end by 3 bases, with 11 bases between. The CDR3 coding sequence is TGTGCCAGCAGTTGGGGGGGGGACACTGAAGCTTTCTTT. Residues: CASSWGGDTEAFF.

This clone showed up just a few times. V is TRBV27 and J is TRBJ1-1; unclear D gene. CDR1 is MNHEY and CDR2 is SMNVEV in the germline V gene (reference sequence). The CDR3 covers 13 residues. V was shortened by 5 bases and J by 2 bases, with 9 bases between the two germline ends. CDR3 in amino acids: CASSPQINTEAFF. Here the CDR3 DNA reads TGTGCCAGCAGTCCGCAGATCAACACTGAAGCTTTCTTT.

The chain couples TRBV29-1 to TRBJ2-3; 15 bases line up with TRBD2. The CDR3 contains 17 residues. Germline V lookup: CDR1 SQVTM, CDR2 ANQGSEA. With 0 bases clipped from V and 8 bases from J, the junction kept 9 bases outside the gene matches. CDR3 region: CSVEDRTSGRAPGTQYF. The CDR3 region has the DNA TGCAGCGTTGAAGATCGGACTAGCGGGAGGGCCCCTGGTACGCAGTATTTT.